Below, one TCR beta chain is given with its context. What this receptor recognizes is not known. Per-base quality was not reported, and no clone a single base away is much larger than it. V is reduced by 5 bases and J by 7 bases, leaving a spacing of 15 bases between them. In the germline V gene, CDR1 corresponds to SGHRS and CDR2 to YFSETQ. The CDR3 spans 14 residues, from the cysteine through the phenylalanine. The DNA shown is the 42-base CDR3, in frame from base 1. This sample was taken from a study of prognosis after radiotherapy for stage I lung cancer (dated by TCRdb to 2020 to 2023). About the investigation overall: Between April 2018 and January 2019, under 20 patients with stage I NSCLC were enrolled in Nanjing, China. On tumor histology, roughly 11 patients had adenocarcinoma and six to eight had squamous cell carcinoma. Every patient was deemed medically inoperable, around twelve because of comorbidities and several because they refused surgery. Oligometastatic NSCLC after surgical resection of the primary tumor was present in 4 or 5 patients, while newly diagnosed primary stage I lung tumors were present in around 14. The cohort was made up of some 12 men and more than five women, with a median age of about 74 years and an age range of 53 to 84 years. After SBRT, distant metastases developed in about 20% of the 19 patients at a median of 7 months, while the remaining 15 patients had no significant progression. SBRT was delivered in 3 to 5 fractions with a biologically effective dose of at least 100 Gy, and image-guided IMRT or VMAT was used for delivery. The study sequenced about 38 blood samples from 20 or so patients, one before and one after SBRT per patient. Concurrent therapy was not administered to any patient alongside SBRT. Peripheral blood TCR beta repertoires were profiled in stage I NSCLC patients before and after stereotactic body radiotherapy, and the repertoires were related to distant failure.

All patients had node-negative disease on CT and PET/CT, and none had a history of other malignancies or prior chemotherapy or radiotherapy. At each of two time points, around 6 milliliters of peripheral venous blood were collected into EDTA tubes. PBMCs were isolated by Ficoll-Paque Plus density-gradient centrifugation. Right after collection, samples were kept at -80 degrees C until analysis. Two rounds of multiplex PCR were used to amplify the TCR beta CDR3 region from genomic DNA. The first PCR round used primers specific to each TRBV and TRBJ gene, with sequences filed in Chinese patent CN105087789A. The second PCR round used universal primers. The Roche High Pure PCR Template Preparation Kit was used to extract genomic DNA from frozen PBMCs. The libraries underwent paired-end sequencing with 151 bp reads on an Illumina HiSeq 3000. As for the original processing: CutAdapt was used to remove raw reads lacking the multiplex PCR primer sequences. High-quality paired reads were merged into contigs with PEAR. MiXCR assigned TRB V, D and J gene segments to each contig by aligning to reference sequences. To remove sequencing errors, CDR3 sequences were clustered according to base quality and sequence similarity. Diversity was calculated as Shannon entropy divided by the natural log of the number of productive TCR sequences. To get clonality, Shannon entropy was divided by the natural log of the number of unique clonotypes, and that result was subtracted from one. Progression-free survival cut-offs for repertoire metrics were chosen using the Youden index of ROC curves, with analyses run in R 3.5.3. TCRdb itself trimmed the public reads at Q25 with fastp, ran MiXCR and retained productive beta chains. Rows are unified per CDR3 protein, each entry keeping the most common DNA and genes. TCRdb, not the original authors, processed these V and J calls. The sample profile shows 11,000 to 15,000 distinct CDR3 sequences; roughly 27% of them were found once. Of the sample, around 15% is held by the ten largest clones.

Study-level results and caveats: After SBRT, the count of unique TCR clones dropped from a median of approximately 10,000 beforehand to some 7,000 afterward (Wilcoxon paired P=0.011). The small cohort and short follow-up limited the study, so independent validation of the findings is needed. Whether the expanded TCR clones were tumor-specific was not determined. No adjustment for multiple comparisons was applied to any of the reported P values. Differences in TRBV and TRBJ usage frequencies by metastasis status were reportedly observed in two V genes at baseline and in 10 or so V and two J genes after SBRT. Post-SBRT Shannon entropy and its change from baseline were lower in patients who developed distant metastases; baseline Shannon entropy was not associated with metastases.

In this chain, TRBV5-1 is recombined with TRBJ2-2; no D gene call is confident. The source was PBMCs, collected before or after stereotactic body radiation therapy (not recorded which). The receptor was isolated from a donor over 45 with non-small cell lung cancer. Here is the DNA: TGCGCCAGCAGTATCGAGTGGGCCAGCGGGGAGCTGTTTTTT. Translated, it gives CASSIEWASGELFF.